The next 23 T cell receptor beta chains were all read from a single sample in a study of cytomegalovirus exposure and HLA in healthy donors. PCR amplification relied on 60 Vbeta primers (plus 13 Jbeta primers). Profiling relied on immunoSEQ multiplex PCR, and the TCRdb table lists in-frame clones only, not all of them. The data contain 90,000 or so clones, around 79% of them singletons. Sequencing was carried out using PBMCs. These receptors were collected from a female donor in good health and CMV-seronegative.

This clone has only a few counts. V usage is TRBV7-9 and J usage is TRBJ2-7, with TRBD2 matching 15 bases. Germline CDR1 reads SEHNR; CDR2 reads FQNEAQ (reference sequence). This CDR3 spans 17 amino acids. V was clipped by 1 base and J by 4 bases; unmatched bases: 5. The CDR3 is CASSLGGTSGRPYEQYF. DNA for the CDR3: TGTGCCAGCAGCTTAGGCGGGACTAGCGGGAGGCCTTACGAGCAGTACTTC.

This clone was seen a handful of times. The gene calls are TRBV7-9 and TRBJ2-2, with D tentatively TRBD1 (6 bases). Germline CDR1 is SEHNR and CDR2 is FQNEAQ (reference sequence). This CDR3 comprises 17 residues. CDR3 sequence reads: CRSSTGRWQGSTGELFF. The CDR3, as DNA: TGTCGCAGCAGCACCGGACGGTGGCAGGGGTCCACCGGGGAGCTGTTTTTT.

V gene TRBV29-1 combines with J gene TRBJ1-1, with D possibly matching TRBD1 (6 bases). Germline V CDR1 and CDR2: SQVTM, ANQGSEA. The CDR3 is made up of 13 amino acids. Trimming removed 4 bases at V and 0 bases at J, with 9 bases between. CDR3 region: CSVGQVMNTEAFF. In DNA form, the CDR3 reads TGCAGCGTTGGACAGGTTATGAACACTGAAGCTTTCTTT.

The table lists this clone with a count of one. This sequence joins TRBV5-1 and TRBJ2-1; 12 nucleotides agree with TRBD2. Trimming took 3 bases from V and 5 from J; bases not matched to a gene: 9. Germline lookup yields CDR1 SGHRS and CDR2 YFSETQ. This CDR3 has 17 amino acids. The CDR3 reads CASSSSPTSGGDNEQFF. CDR3 in DNA: TGCGCCAGCAGCTCATCACCGACTAGCGGGGGAGACAATGAGCAGTTCTTC.

V gene TRBV9 combines with J gene TRBJ2-3; 7 bases fit TRBD1. The germline V gene encodes CDR1 SGDLS and CDR2 YYNGEE. CDR3 size: 17 residues. V dropped 3 bases and J dropped 2; count of bases not matched to a gene: 12. CDR3 nucleotides: TGTGCCAGCAGCGAGGGGGACAGCTTCGGATACACAGATACGCAGTATTTT. It specifies CASSEGDSFGYTDTQYF.

The V call is TRBV10-3, the J call TRBJ1-1; D is unclear. The CDR3 contains 12 residues. V lost 4 bases to trimming and J lost 4 bases, with 7 bases between them. Per germline, CDR1 ENHRY and CDR2 SYGVKD. In nucleotides, the CDR3 is TGTGCCATCAGTGCGGGGATCACTGAAGCTTTCTTT. Its translation: CAISAGITEAFF.

J is TRBJ2-1 and V is TRBV7-9; tentatively, D is TRBD2 (5 bases). The CDR3 consists of 16 residues. V was trimmed by 4 bases and J by 4 bases, leaving 17 bases between them. In germline, CDR1 is SEHNR, CDR2 FQNEAQ (reference sequence). CDR3 DNA: TGTGCCAGCAGCTCCCCTAGGAACGGGATTTACAATGAGCAGTTCTTC. Translated: CASSSPRNGIYNEQFF.

The chain is built from TRBV18 and TRBJ2-3; a possible D gene is TRBD2 (6 bases). The germline gives CDR1 KGHSH, CDR2 LQKENI. This CDR3 spans 16 amino acids. V shed 2 bases and J shed 5 bases, with 17 bases lying between them. The CDR3 spells CASSPRHTGAGDTQYF. CDR3 DNA: TGTGCCAGCTCACCAAGGCACACGGGAGCGGGAGATACGCAGTATTTT.

This sequence joins TRBV2 and TRBJ1-6, with D maybe TRBD1 (5 bases). Germline assignment: CDR1 SNHLY and CDR2 FYNNEI. Deletions cut 3 bases from V and 10 bases from J, with 16 bases between. The CDR3 loop spans 15 amino acids. CDR3 sequence: CASSDGGGFGSPLHF. The CDR3 DNA follows: TGTGCCAGCAGTGATGGGGGGGGATTTGGATCACCCCTCCACTTT.

The CDR3 spells CASSLDRQGWYGYTF. CDR3 DNA: TGTGCCAGCAGCTTAGATCGACAGGGTTGGTATGGCTACACCTTC. The chain links TRBV11-2 to TRBJ1-2, with 7 bases fitting TRBD1. This CDR3 contains 15 residues. Germline V gene data show CDR1 as SGHAT and CDR2 as FQNNGV. After removal of 0 bases from V and 5 bases from J, the junction contained 6 bases not matched to a gene.

The J gene is TRBJ2-2, the V gene TRBV7-2; D gene ambiguous. CDR3 length: 12 residues. Germline CDR1 is SGHTA and CDR2 is FQGNSA. V gave up 3 bases and J gave up 4 bases, with 3 bases separating them. CDR3 loop: CASSFSTGELFF. The CDR3 DNA follows: TGTGCCAGCAGCTTTAGCACCGGGGAGCTGTTTTTT.

The chain is built from TRBV7-8 and TRBJ2-7, with 12 bases aligning to TRBD2. V was pared by 2 bases and J by 4 bases, with 6 bases of the junction left unmatched. In germline, CDR1 is SGHVS, CDR2 FQNEAQ. CDR3 length equals 16 residues. The CDR3 loop is CASSLTPTSGSYEQYF. In nucleotides, the CDR3 is TGTGCCAGCAGCTTAACCCCGACTAGCGGGAGTTACGAGCAGTACTTC. Combining the CDR3 with reference TRBV7-8 and TRBJ2-7 gives the whole variable domain GAGVSQSPRYKVAKRGQDVALRCDPISGHVSLFWYQQALGQGPEFLTYFQNEAQLDKSGLPSDRFFAERPEGSVSTLKIQRTQQEDSAVYLCASSLTPTSGSYEQYFGPGTRLTVT.

The chain links TRBV30 to TRBJ2-7, with TRBD1 as a possible D gene (6 bases). The CDR3 covers 14 residues. V was shortened by 0 bases and J by 3 bases, with 12 bases between the two germline ends. In germline, CDR1 is GTSNPN, CDR2 SVGIG (reference sequence). The CDR3 sequence: CAWSVAGDRYEQYF. CDR3 bases: TGTGCCTGGAGTGTAGCAGGGGACCGCTACGAGCAGTACTTC.

This rearrangement joins TRBV28 to TRBJ2-7, with 11 nucleotides matching TRBD1. Germline CDR1 and CDR2: MDHEN and SYDVKM. V lost 6 bases and J lost 5; bases outside the gene matches: 15. CDR3 size: 17 residues. CDR3: CASSPPITGTGGDEQYF. The DNA of the CDR3 is TGTGCCAGCAGCCCCCCGATAACCGGGACAGGGGGTGACGAGCAGTACTTC.

V and J are TRBV7-9 and TRBJ1-1, with D perhaps matching TRBD1 (5 bases). The CDR3 length is 13 residues. Germline V lookup: CDR1 SEHNR, CDR2 FQNEAQ (reference sequence). The V gene lost 5 bases and the J gene lost 8 bases, with 15 bases spanning the gap. Here the CDR3 DNA reads TGTGCCAGCAGCCCCTCCGCCAGGGTAGAAGCTTTCTTT. Residues: CASSPSARVEAFF.

The chain couples TRBV28 to TRBJ2-7, with no clear D. The CDR3 contains 11 residues. V was pared by 6 bases and J by 6 bases, with 9 bases between. Germline CDR1 and CDR2: MDHEN and SYDVKM. CDR3 amino acids: CASSRRSEQYF. For the CDR3, the DNA is TGTGCCAGCAGCCGCCGGAGCGAGCAGTACTTC. Full variable domain (outside the CDR3, taken from reference TRBV28 and TRBJ2-7): DVKVTQSSRYLVKRTGEKVFLECVQDMDHENMFWYRQDPGLGLRLIYFSYDVKMKEKGDIPEGYSVSREKKERFSLILESASTNQTSMYLCASSRRSEQYFGPGTRLTVT.

The V and J genes are TRBV6-6 and TRBJ1-2; 9 bases agree with TRBD1. The germline V gene encodes CDR1 MNHNY and CDR2 SVGAGI (reference sequence). This CDR3 comprises 15 residues. Trimming removed 6 bases from V and 4 bases from J; junction bases left unmatched: 9. The CDR3 nucleotides read TGTGCCAGCAGCGCAAACAGGGGGCAGGTCTATGGCTACACCTTC. It encodes CASSANRGQVYGYTF.

CDR3 DNA: TGTGCCAGCAGCGCTCGATTGGGAGAGCGGAACGAGCAGTACTTC. It is translated as CASSARLGERNEQYF. The chain couples TRBV7-9 to TRBJ2-7; D might be TRBD2 (5 bases). The CDR3 has 15 amino acids. Trimming shortened V by 5 bases and J by 5 bases, and 19 bases separated the two germline ends. Looked up from germline, CDR1 is SEHNR and CDR2 is FQNEAQ (reference sequence).

V gene TRBV6-6 combines with J gene TRBJ1-6; 11 bases agree with TRBD1. This CDR3 is built from 14 residues. V shed 6 bases, J shed 10 bases, and the junction held 5 bases outside the gene matches. Germline lookup yields CDR1 MNHNY and CDR2 SVGAGI (reference sequence). DNA of the CDR3: TGTGCCAGCAGCCCCGGGACAGGGGGATCACCCCTCCACTTT. Its translation is CASSPGTGGSPLHF.

The chain links TRBV29-1 to TRBJ1-5, with D perhaps TRBD1 (5 bases). This CDR3 spans 14 amino acids. In germline, CDR1 is SQVTM, CDR2 ANQGSEA. The V gene lost 5 bases and the J gene lost 3 bases, with 14 bases spanning the gap. Here the CDR3 DNA reads TGCAGCGTTCTTTTTCAGGGAATCAATCAGCCCCAGCATTTT. Protein sequence: CSVLFQGINQPQHF.

In this sample, this clone turned up a few times. CDR3 region: CASGQSGIYEKLFF. DNA of the CDR3: TGTGCCAGCGGACAGTCTGGAATTTACGAAAAACTGTTTTTT. V usage is TRBV19 and J usage is TRBJ1-4; a weak D match, TRBD1 (6 bases). Trimming removed 9 bases from V and 8 bases from J, with 19 bases in between. Per the germline V gene, CDR1 is LNHDA and CDR2 is SQIVND (reference sequence). CDR3 length equals 14 residues. Supplemented by reference TRBV19 and TRBJ1-4, the full variable domain reads DGGITQSPKYLFRKEGQNVTLSCEQNLNHDAMYWYRQDPGQGLRLIYYSQIVNDFQKGDIAEGYSVSREKKESFPLTVTSAQKNPTAFYLCASGQSGIYEKLFFGSGTQLSVL.

This chain uses TRBV5-1 with TRBJ2-5, with 8 bases that match TRBD2. The V gene's germline CDR1 is SGHRS and CDR2 YFSETQ. J lost 3 bases, V lost 5 bases, and 3 bases had no gene match. The CDR3 length is 13 residues. Here the CDR3 reads CASSRGLEETQYF. The CDR3 DNA follows: TGCGCCAGCAGTAGGGGACTAGAAGAGACCCAGTACTTC.

This clone has a handful of counts. Other DNA sequences in this specimen translate into the identical CDR3. This chain links TRBV7-9 with TRBJ1-1; no firm D call. V lost 1 base, J lost 0 bases, and 9 bases lay in between. The germline CDR1 and CDR2 sequences are SEHNR and FQNEAQ (reference sequence). The CDR3 extends over 15 amino acids. CDR3 nucleotide sequence: TGTGCCAGCAGCTTAGTACCAGTTATGAACACTGAAGCTTTCTTT. It specifies CASSLVPVMNTEAFF.